This is a list of T cell receptor beta chains from one sample in a study of blood T cell repertoires in COVID-19. Only in-frame clones appear in the TCRdb table, and some are missing; sequencing was by immunoSEQ multiplex PCR. The table has roughly 200,000 clones, around 84% seen once; the top ten hold 8% to 11%. The sequenced sample consisted of peripheral blood. These receptors came from a woman over 75 with COVID-19, enrolled during active disease. CDR3s include the opening cysteine and the closing phenylalanine or tryptophan. The order of the fields is clone size, CDR3 length, D gene, V gene, J gene, CDR3 DNA, CDR3 protein. A D gene is named only where the DNA matches it firmly. Some rows mark clone size as missing; the rest say once, few, many or name a class of expanded clone.

>NA|16|TRBD2|TRBV15|TRBJ2-5
TGTGCCACCAGCAGACCTGGGAGGGACGGACTGCAGACCCAGTACTTC
CATSRPGRDGLQTQYF
>NA|15|TRBD2|TRBV7-8|TRBJ2-1
TGTGCCAGCAGCTTAGATACTAGCGGGGGCAATGAGCAGTTCTTC
CASSLDTSGGNEQFF
>NA|18|TRBD2|TRBV4-2|TRBJ2-3
TGTGCCAGCAGCCAAGACACTAGCGGGGGATCATCCACAGATACGCAGTATTTT
CASSQDTSGGSSTDTQYF
>few|15|TRBD2|TRBV6-2/TRBV6-3|TRBJ2-5
TGTGCCAGCAGTTATCGGACTAGCGGGGGCGAGACCCAGTACTTC
CASSYRTSGGETQYF
>NA|14|NA|TRBV29-1|TRBJ1-1
TGCAGCGTTGGGGACACCCAAGGGAACACTGAAGCTTTCTTT
CSVGDTQGNTEAFF
>NA|15|TRBD1|TRBV6-5|TRBJ1-5
TGTGCCAGCAGGACGACAGGGAAAGGCAATCAGCCCCAGCATTTT
CASRTTGKGNQPQHF
>few|15|NA|TRBV6-1|TRBJ1-5
TGTGCCAGCAGTGATCCGAAACGGGGCAATCAGCCCCAGCATTTT
CASSDPKRGNQPQHF
>NA|14|TRBD1|TRBV7-2|TRBJ2-7
TGTGCCAGCAGCTTGTGGACAGGGAACGACGAGCAGTACTTC
CASSLWTGNDEQYF
>NA|14|NA|TRBV5-4|TRBJ2-2
TGTGCCAGCAGCTTCATAAGCGGCACCGGGGAGCTGTTTTTT
CASSFISGTGELFF
>NA|13|NA|TRBV30|TRBJ1-5
TGTGCCTGGAGTGTGTCAGGGGTCCAGCCCCAGCATTTT
CAWSVSGVQPQHF
>NA|12|NA|TRBV10-3|TRBJ1-2
TGTGCCATCAGTGCAACAGCCTATGGCTACACCTTC
CAISATAYGYTF
>NA|13|NA|TRBV14|TRBJ2-2
TGTGCCAGCAGCCAAGTCATCCCCGGGGAGCTGTTTTTT
CASSQVIPGELFF
>NA|13|NA|TRBV6-4|TRBJ2-3
TGTGCCAGCAGATCCGGGGGCACAGATACGCAGTATTTT
CASRSGGTDTQYF
>NA|13|TRBD1|TRBV6-5|TRBJ1-2
TGTGCCAGCAGTCGACAGGGGTCGGGTGGCTACACCTTC
CASSRQGSGGYTF